The clone carrying this T cell receptor beta chain was detected only a few times. The antigen is not known. Preparation of the TCRbeta library involved a method that used unique molecular identifiers. TCRdb itself ran the PCR reads through MiXCR, one entry per CDR3 protein. The table includes about 240,000 distinct CDR3 sequences, about 25% detected once. The sample originates from a study of T-cell reconstitution after alpha-beta-depleted transplantation in children. Findings of the study overall: At the one-year point after transplant, T-cell counts and TCRbeta diversity were found to come mostly from T cells that had been newly produced. The high TCRbeta diversity at day 60 in some patients came from surviving recipient T cells and thymic progenitors.

The specimen comprised PBMCs, sampled before TCRalphabeta/CD19-depleted stem cell transplant. This receptor was identified in a girl aged 2-10 years with Fanconi anemia, due to receive a stem cell transplant.

CDR3 DNA sequence: TGTGCCACTTACAGGGACCCACATAATTCACCCCTCCACTTT. Translated: CATYRDPHNSPLHF. V and J are TRBV28 and TRBJ1-6, with a weak D call TRBD1 (6 bases). This CDR3 is built from 14 residues. Trimming shortened V by 10 bases and J by 5 bases, and 15 bases separated the two germline ends. CDR1 is MDHEN and CDR2 is SYDVKM in the germline V gene. The full variable domain, its missing parts supplied by reference TRBV28 and TRBJ1-6, is DVKVTQSSRYLVKRTGEKVFLECVQDMDHENMFWYRQDPGLGLRLIYFSYDVKMKEKGDIPEGYSVSREKKERFSLILESASTNQTSMYLCATYRDPHNSPLHFGNGTRLTVT.